The T cell receptor beta chain described here comes from a study of blood T cells in healthy people across ages. Germline assignment: CDR1 SGHRS and CDR2 YFSETQ. This CDR3 is 15 amino acids long. J was trimmed by 2 bases and V by 4 bases; bases with no gene match: 8. A sample-barcoded 5' primer and a J-beta primer mix were used in a second PCR of roughly 7 to 11 cycles. Using its own MiXCR run on the 5' RACE reads, TCRdb lists one record per CDR3 protein. Among just under 550,000 distinct CDR3 sequences listed, 24% were seen once. These sequences were also reported in another study, on T cells of mothers and their children.

The TCR originated in a boy younger than 18 in good health. The sequenced material came from blood. The V call is TRBV5-1, the J call TRBJ1-1, with 7 nucleotides matching TRBD1. CDR3 DNA sequence: TGCGCCAGCAGCATAGAGGGGGCATTTAACACTGAAGCTTTCTTT. Protein: CASSIEGAFNTEAFF.